This T cell receptor (beta chain) comes out of a study of shared clonotypes between healthy human individuals (dated by TCRdb to about 2020). The study in broad terms: The cohort comprised two women and a few men aged 18 to 49 years. Per donor, three plates each were used for CD4 naive and CD4 memory, two for CD8 naive, and one for CD8 memory. To estimate repertoire size and how much clonotypes are shared between individuals, the study performed deep sequencing of blood TCR repertoires from 4 to 6 healthy adults. Libraries were prepared and TCR repertoires were sequenced by different laboratories using diverse techniques, in order to increase sequencing depth and limit assay-specific biases. Each donor's leukapheresis produced roughly between about 0.9 and 9.5 billion PBMCs. The study at large found these results: Sampling was restricted to blood, and TCR repertoires in tissues likely differ from the TCR repertoires found in blood. Clonotypes shared by all four sorted-subset donors showed higher generation probabilities than non-shared clonotypes. The genetic and exposure-history diversity represented was limited by the small number of donors. Naive subsets generally had larger estimated clonotype richness than memory subsets. Across a handful of donors, approximately 4.9% of naive CD4, 3.5% of naive CD8, 2.3% of memory CD4, and 0.4% to 0.45% of memory CD8 clonotypes were shared. Even with the large sequencing depth, rarefaction of the sorted-subset datasets indicated that sequencing was incomplete. Based on pairwise subsampling, the degree of clonotype sharing among donors was expected to be affected by sequencing depth.

Germline trimming: 8 bases from V, 6 bases from J; junction bases outside gene matches: 14. Including the terminal cysteine and phenylalanine, the CDR3 comprises 15 residues. The CDR3 DNA has 45 bases and is translated from base 1. Per the germline V gene, MDHEN is the CDR1 and SYDVKM is the CDR2. As concerns this clone: It has no known antigen specificity. No base-level quality is on record; no much larger clone is a single base apart.

TCR CDR3 regions were amplified from genomic DNA by multiplex PCR using the deep immunoSEQ assay. Genomic DNA extracted from each cell subset was distributed evenly over all wells of several immunoSEQ 96-well plates, and each plate served as one replicate. Each replicate PCR for sorted subsets received about 200 ng genomic DNA, equal to about 30,000 T cell genomes. Purified libraries were measured with a Qubit 3.0 fluorometer, size-checked on a Bioanalyzer 2100, and measured again with the KAPA Library Quantification kit. Each immunoSEQ 96-well plate was sequenced on its own single-read 150-cycle Illumina NextSeq 550 flow cell. On the authors' methods: Because the immunoSEQ output included only junctional sequences and no quality scores, the filtering could not be the same as the filtering used for full-length reads. To assign V/J genes and CDR3, sequences were annotated against IMGT germline references using PyIR, a Python wrapper for IgBLAST v1.9. Any read was removed if the V/J assignment was weak (E-value above 1e-6), the CDR3 was missing, or the read contained stop codons, out-of-frame junctions, or ambiguous translated residues. V3J clonotypes were defined as sequences sharing the same inferred V gene, J gene, and CDR3 amino acid sequence. The percentage overlap between two repertoires was calculated by dividing the number of shared unique clonotypes by the size of the smaller repertoire. Repertoire richness was assessed with RTK rarefaction, the Chao1 estimator, and Recon v2.1 estimates of unobserved clonotypes. Generation probabilities were computed with OLGA for all TCRbeta clonotypes obtained by the gDNA method from a handful of donors. The table comes from immuneACCESS by way of TCRdb, which keeps in-frame sequences with V and J called. Part of the clones is missing from these tables; in studies checked, under half for an unresolved V gene and the rest for unknown reasons. V and J calls plus clone size are reproduced from that table; the DNA served to infer D and trimming. For this sample there are under 1,100,000 clones; about 75% appear just once. About 1.5% of the sample is held by the ten biggest clonotypes.

The donors were healthy, HIV-negative adults with no recently reported acute infections or vaccinations. Every donor was a Caucasian adult residing in Nashville, Tennessee, USA. CD4+ T cells were enriched through magnetic negative selection, after which naive cells were positively selected on CD45RA and the remaining negative fraction served as the memory subset. After blood collection by leukapheresis, PBMCs were isolated using Ficoll-Histopaque density gradient centrifugation and then cryopreserved in the vapor phase of liquid nitrogen. Purity and quantity of every magnetically sorted T cell population were checked by analytical flow cytometry. Each sorted fraction had its genomic DNA isolated and then quantified by UV absorbance on a Nanodrop 2000c.

Input material: memory CD4+ T cells sorted from blood. Per the publication, the cell subset or site label means: CD45RA-negative fraction. The receptor's source is a man between 18 and 35 years old in good health. The V and J genes are TRBV28 and TRBJ2-7, and 9 bases in between align with TRBD2. The DNA sequence is given as TGTGCCAGCGGCCTGGGGTCTAGCGGGGTGGGCGAGCAGTACTTC. Translated, this is CASGLGSSGVGEQYF.